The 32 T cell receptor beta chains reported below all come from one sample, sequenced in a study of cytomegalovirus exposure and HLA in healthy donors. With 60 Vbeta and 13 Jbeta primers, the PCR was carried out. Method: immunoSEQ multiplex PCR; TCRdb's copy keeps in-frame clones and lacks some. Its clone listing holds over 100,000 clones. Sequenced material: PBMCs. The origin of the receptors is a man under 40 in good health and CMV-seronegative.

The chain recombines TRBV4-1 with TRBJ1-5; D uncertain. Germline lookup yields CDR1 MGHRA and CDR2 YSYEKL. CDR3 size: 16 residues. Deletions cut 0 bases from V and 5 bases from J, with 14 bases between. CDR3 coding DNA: TGCGCCAGCAGCCAAGAGGAGCTCAGCATCTATCAGCCCCAGCATTTT. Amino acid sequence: CASSQEELSIYQPQHF.

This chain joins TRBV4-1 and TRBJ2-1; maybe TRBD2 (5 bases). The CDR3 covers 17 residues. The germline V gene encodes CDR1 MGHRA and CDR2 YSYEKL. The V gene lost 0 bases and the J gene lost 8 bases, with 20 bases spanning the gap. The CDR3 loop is CASSQEYSGLALHEQFF. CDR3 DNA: TGCGCCAGCAGCCAAGAATATTCGGGCTTAGCGCTCCATGAGCAGTTCTTC.

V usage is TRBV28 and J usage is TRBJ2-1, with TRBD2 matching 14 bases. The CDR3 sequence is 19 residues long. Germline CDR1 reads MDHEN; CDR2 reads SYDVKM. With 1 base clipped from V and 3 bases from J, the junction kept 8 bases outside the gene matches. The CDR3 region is CASSLSGTSGGLYYNEQFF. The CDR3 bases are TGTGCCAGCAGTTTATCTGGGACTAGCGGGGGCCTGTACTACAATGAGCAGTTCTTC.

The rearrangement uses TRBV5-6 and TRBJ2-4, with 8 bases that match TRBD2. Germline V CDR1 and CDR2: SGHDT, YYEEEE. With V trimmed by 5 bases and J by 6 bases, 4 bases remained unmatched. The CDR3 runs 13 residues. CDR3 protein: CASSSGGGNIQYF. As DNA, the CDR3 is TGTGCCAGCAGTTCGGGAGGGGGAAACATTCAGTACTTC.

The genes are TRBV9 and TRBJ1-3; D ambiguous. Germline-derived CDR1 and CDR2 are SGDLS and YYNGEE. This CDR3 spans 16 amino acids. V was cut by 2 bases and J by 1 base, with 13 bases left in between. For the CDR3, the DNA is TGTGCCAGCAGCGTCCAATACCTAGCATCTGGAAACACCATATATTTT. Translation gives CASSVQYLASGNTIYF.

This CDR3 reads CAISESGGALKETQYF. CDR3 nucleotides: TGTGCCATCAGTGAGTCGGGCGGGGCTCTTAAAGAGACCCAGTACTTC. This sequence joins TRBV10-3 and TRBJ2-5; a possible D gene is TRBD2 (6 bases). CDR1 is ENHRY, CDR2 SYGVKD, per germline. V dropped 0 bases and J dropped 3 bases, with 14 bases sitting between them. The CDR3 is 16 amino acids.

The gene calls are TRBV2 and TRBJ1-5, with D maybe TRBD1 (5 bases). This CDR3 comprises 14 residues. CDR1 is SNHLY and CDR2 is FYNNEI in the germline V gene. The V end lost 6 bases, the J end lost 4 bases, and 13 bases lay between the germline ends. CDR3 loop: CASRDKQVNQPQHF. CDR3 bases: TGTGCCAGCAGGGACAAACAGGTAAATCAGCCCCAGCATTTT.

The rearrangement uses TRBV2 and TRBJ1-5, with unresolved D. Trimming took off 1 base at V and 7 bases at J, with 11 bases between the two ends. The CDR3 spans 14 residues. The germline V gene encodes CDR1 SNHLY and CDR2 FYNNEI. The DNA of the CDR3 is TGTGCCAGCAGTGAAGTGGGCGGAGGCCAGCCCCAGCATTTT. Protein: CASSEVGGGQPQHF. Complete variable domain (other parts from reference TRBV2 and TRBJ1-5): EPEVTQTPSHQVTQMGQEVILRCVPISNHLYFYWYRQILGQKVEFLVSFYNNEISEKSEIFDDQFSVERPDGSNFTLKIRSTKLEDSAMYFCASSEVGGGQPQHFGDGTRLSIL.

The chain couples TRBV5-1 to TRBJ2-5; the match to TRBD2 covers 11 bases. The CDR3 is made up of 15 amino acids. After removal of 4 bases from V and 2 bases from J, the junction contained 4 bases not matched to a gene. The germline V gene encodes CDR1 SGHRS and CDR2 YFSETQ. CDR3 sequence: CASSPGLAAQETQYF. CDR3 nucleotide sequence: TGCGCCAGCAGCCCGGGACTAGCGGCACAAGAGACCCAGTACTTC.

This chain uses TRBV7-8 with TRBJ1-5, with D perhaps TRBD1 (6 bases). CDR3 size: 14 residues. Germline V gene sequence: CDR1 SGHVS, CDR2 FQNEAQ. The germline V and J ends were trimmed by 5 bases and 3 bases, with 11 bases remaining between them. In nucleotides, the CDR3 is TGTGCCAGCAGCCAGGACAGTAACAATCAGCCCCAGCATTTT. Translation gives CASSQDSNNQPQHF.

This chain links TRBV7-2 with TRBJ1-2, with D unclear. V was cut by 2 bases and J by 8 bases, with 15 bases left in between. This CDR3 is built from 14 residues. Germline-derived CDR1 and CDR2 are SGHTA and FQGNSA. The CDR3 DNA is TGTGCCAGCAGCTTATTGACTCGGGATCGGGGCTACACCTTC. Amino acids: CASSLLTRDRGYTF.

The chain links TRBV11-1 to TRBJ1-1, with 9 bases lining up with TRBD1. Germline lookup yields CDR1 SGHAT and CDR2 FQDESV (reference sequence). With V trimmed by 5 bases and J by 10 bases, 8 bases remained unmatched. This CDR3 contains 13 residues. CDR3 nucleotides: TGTGCCAGCAGCCGATTGCCGGGACAGGGAGCTTTCTTT. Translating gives CASSRLPGQGAFF.

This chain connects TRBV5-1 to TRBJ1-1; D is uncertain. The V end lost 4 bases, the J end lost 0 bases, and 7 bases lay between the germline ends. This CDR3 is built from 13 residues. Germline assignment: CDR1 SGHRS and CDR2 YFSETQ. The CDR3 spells CASSRDMNTEAFF. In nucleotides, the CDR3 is TGCGCCAGCAGCCGCGATATGAACACTGAAGCTTTCTTT.

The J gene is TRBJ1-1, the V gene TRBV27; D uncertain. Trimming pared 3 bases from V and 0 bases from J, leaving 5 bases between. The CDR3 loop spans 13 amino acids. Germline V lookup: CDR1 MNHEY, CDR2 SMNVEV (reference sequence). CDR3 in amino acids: CASSLFMNTEAFF. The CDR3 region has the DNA TGTGCCAGCAGTTTGTTCATGAACACTGAAGCTTTCTTT.

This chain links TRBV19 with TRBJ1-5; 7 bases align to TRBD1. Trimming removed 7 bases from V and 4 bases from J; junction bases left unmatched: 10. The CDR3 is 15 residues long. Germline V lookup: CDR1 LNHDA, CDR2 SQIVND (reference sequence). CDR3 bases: TGTGCCAGTAAGGAGGCAGGGGGTTGGAATCAGCCCCAGCATTTT. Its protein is CASKEAGGWNQPQHF.

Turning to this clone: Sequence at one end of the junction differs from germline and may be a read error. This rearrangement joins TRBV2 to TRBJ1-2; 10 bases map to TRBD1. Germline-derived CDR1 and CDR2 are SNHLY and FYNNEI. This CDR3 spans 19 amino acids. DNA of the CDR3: TGTGCCAGCAGTGACCTCTTCCGGGACAGGGGCCGCGGGGGCATCGGCGGCGCCTTC. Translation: CASSDLFRDRGRGGIGGAF.

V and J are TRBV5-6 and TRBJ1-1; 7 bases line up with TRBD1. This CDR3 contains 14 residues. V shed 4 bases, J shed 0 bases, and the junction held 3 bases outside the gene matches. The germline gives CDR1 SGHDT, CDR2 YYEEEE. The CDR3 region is CASSRDRVNTEAFF. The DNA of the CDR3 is TGTGCCAGCAGCCGGGACAGAGTGAACACTGAAGCTTTCTTT.

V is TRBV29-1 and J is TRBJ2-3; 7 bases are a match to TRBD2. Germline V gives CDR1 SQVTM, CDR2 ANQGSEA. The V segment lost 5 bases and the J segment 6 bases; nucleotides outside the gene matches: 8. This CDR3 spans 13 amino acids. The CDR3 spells CSVISGASDTQYF. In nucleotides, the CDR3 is TGCAGCGTTATCAGCGGGGCTAGCGATACGCAGTATTTT.

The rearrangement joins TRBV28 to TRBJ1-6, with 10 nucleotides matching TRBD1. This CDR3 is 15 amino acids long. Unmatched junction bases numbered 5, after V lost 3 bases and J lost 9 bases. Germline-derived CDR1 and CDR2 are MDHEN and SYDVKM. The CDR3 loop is CASSLVTGGSSPLHF. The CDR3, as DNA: TGTGCCAGCAGTTTGGTGACAGGGGGCTCTTCACCCCTCCACTTT.

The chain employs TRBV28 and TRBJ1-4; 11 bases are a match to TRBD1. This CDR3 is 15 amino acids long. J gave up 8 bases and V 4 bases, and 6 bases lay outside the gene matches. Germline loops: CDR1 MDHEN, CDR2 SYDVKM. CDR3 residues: CASSSGTGGEEKLFF. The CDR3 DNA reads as TGTGCCAGCAGTTCTGGGACAGGGGGTGAGGAAAAACTGTTTTTT. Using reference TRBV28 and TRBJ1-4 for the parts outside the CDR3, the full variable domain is DVKVTQSSRYLVKRTGEKVFLECVQDMDHENMFWYRQDPGLGLRLIYFSYDVKMKEKGDIPEGYSVSREKKERFSLILESASTNQTSMYLCASSSGTGGEEKLFFGSGTQLSVL.

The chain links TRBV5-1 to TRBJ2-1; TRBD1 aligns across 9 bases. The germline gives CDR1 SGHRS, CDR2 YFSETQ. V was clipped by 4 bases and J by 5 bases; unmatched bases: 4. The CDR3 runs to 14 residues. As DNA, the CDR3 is TGCGCCAGCAGCGCGGGGACAGGGAACAATGAGCAGTTCTTC. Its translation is CASSAGTGNNEQFF. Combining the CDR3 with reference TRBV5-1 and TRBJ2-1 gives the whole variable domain KAGVTQTPRYLIKTRGQQVTLSCSPISGHRSVSWYQQTPGQGLQFLFEYFSETQRNKGNFPGRFSGRQFSNSRSEMNVSTLELGDSALYLCASSAGTGNNEQFFGPGTRLTVL.

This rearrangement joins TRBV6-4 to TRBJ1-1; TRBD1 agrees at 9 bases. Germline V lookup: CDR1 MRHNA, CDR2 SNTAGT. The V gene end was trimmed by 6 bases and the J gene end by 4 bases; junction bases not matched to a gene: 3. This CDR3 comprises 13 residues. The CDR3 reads CASSQQGATEAFF. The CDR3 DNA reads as TGTGCCAGCAGCCAACAGGGGGCCACTGAAGCTTTCTTT.

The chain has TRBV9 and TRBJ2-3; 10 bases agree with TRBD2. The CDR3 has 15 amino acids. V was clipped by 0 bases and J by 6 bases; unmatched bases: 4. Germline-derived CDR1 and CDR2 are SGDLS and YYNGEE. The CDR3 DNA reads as TGTGCCAGCAGCGTAGTAGCGGGGGGCCGTGATACGCAGTATTTT. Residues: CASSVVAGGRDTQYF.

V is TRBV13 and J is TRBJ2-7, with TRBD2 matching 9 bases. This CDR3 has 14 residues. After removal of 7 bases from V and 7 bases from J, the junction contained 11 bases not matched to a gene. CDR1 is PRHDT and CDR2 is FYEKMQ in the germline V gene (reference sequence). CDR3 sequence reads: CASTSVAGAGEQYF. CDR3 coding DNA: TGTGCCAGCACCTCGGTAGCGGGGGCGGGGGAGCAGTACTTC.

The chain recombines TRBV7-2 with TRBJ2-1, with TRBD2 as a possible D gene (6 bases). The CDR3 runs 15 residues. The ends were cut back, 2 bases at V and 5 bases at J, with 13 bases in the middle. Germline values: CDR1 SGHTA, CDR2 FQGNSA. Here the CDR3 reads CASSLFTSPNNEQFF. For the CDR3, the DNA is TGTGCCAGCAGCTTATTCACTAGCCCAAACAATGAGCAGTTCTTC. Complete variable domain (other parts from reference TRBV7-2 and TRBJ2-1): GAGVSQSPSNKVTEKGKDVELRCDPISGHTALYWYRQSLGQGLEFLIYFQGNSAPDKSGLPSDRFSAERTGGSVSTLTIQRTQQEDSAVYLCASSLFTSPNNEQFFGPGTRLTVL.

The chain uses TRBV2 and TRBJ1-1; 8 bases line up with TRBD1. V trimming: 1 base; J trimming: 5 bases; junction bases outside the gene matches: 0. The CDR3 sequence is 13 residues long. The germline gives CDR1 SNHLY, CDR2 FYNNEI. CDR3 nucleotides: TGTGCCAGCAGTGAAGGGACAGGGACTGAAGCTTTCTTT. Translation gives CASSEGTGTEAFF.

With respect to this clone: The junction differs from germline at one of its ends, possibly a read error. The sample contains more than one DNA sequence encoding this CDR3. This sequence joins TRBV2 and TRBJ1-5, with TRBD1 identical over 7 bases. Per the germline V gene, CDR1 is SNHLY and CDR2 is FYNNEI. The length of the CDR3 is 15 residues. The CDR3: CASSKTTGENQPQHF. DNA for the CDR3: TGTGCCAGCAGTAAAACTACAGGGGAGAATCAGCCCCAACATTTT.

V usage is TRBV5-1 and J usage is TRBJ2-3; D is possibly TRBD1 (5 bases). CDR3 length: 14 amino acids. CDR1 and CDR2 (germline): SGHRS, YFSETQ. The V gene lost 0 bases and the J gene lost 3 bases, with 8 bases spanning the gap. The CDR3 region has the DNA TGCGCCAGCAGCTTGGTTACAGGAACAGATACGCAGTATTTT. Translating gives CASSLVTGTDTQYF.

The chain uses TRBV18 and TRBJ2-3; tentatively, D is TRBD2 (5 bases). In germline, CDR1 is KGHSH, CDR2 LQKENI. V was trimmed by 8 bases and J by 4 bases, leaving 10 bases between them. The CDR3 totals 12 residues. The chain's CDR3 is CASADSPDTQYF. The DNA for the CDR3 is TGTGCCAGCGCGGACTCCCCAGATACGCAGTATTTT.

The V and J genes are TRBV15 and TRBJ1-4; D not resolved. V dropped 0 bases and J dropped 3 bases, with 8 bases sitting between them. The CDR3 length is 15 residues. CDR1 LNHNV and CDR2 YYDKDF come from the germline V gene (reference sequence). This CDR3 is CATSRDSRANEKLFF. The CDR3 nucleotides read TGTGCCACCAGCAGAGATTCGCGGGCTAATGAAAAACTGTTTTTT. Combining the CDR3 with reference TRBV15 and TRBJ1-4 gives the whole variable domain DAMVIQNPRYQVTQFGKPVTLSCSQTLNHNVMYWYQQKSSQAPKLLFHYYDKDFNNEADTPDNFQSRRPNTSFCFLDIRSPGLGDTAMYLCATSRDSRANEKLFFGSGTQLSVL.

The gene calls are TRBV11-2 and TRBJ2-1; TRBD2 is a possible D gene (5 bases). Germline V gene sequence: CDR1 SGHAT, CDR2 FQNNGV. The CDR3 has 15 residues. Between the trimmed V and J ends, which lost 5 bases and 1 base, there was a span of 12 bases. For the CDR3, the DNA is TGTGCCAGCAGCCCCCTCTCGGGGTCCTACAATGAGCAGTTCTTC. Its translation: CASSPLSGSYNEQFF.

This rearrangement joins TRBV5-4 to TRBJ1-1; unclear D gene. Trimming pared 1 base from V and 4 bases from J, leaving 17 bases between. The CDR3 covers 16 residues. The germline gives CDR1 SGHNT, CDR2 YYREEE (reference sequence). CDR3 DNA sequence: TGTGCCAGCAGCTTGTCTTTATCGGGGATAATCACTGAAGCTTTCTTT. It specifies CASSLSLSGIITEAFF. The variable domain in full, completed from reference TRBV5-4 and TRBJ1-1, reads ETGVTQSPTHLIKTRGQQVTLRCSSQSGHNTVSWYQQALGQGPQFIFQYYREEENGRGNFPPRFSGLQFPNYSSELNVNALELDDSALYLCASSLSLSGIITEAFFGQGTRLTVV.